The entry below describes one TCR beta chain. This entry is derived from a study of shared clonotypes between healthy human individuals. The assay was immunoSEQ multiplex PCR, and TCRdb's table has in-frame clones only and misses some. Of approximately 2.5 million clones listed, approximately 93% are singletons. V shed 4 bases and J 3 bases; nucleotides not matched to a gene: 5. Germline V gene lookup returns CDR1 KGHSH and CDR2 LQKENI. The CDR3 totals 15 residues. The V and J genes are TRBV18 and TRBJ2-1; 8 bases are a match to TRBD2. This TCR was recovered from a young man in good health. Some clones in this sample may be carry-over from other donors' samples. Sequenced material: naive CD4+ T cells from PBMCs. Subset denoted: CD45RA+ positively selected. The chain's CDR3 is CASSLSGGFYNEQFF. The CDR3 DNA sequence: TGTGCCAGCTCACTAAGCGGGGGCTTCTACAATGAGCAGTTCTTC.